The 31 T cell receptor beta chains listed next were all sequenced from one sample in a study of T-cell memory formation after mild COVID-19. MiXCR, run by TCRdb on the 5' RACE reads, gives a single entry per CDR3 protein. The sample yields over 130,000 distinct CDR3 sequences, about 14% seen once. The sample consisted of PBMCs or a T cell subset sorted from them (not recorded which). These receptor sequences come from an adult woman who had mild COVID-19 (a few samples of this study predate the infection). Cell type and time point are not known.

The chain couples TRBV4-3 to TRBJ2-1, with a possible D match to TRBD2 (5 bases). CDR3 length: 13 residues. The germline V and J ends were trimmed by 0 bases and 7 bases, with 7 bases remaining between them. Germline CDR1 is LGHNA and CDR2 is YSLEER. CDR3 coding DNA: TGCGCCAGCAGCCAAGAAAGAGGGAATGAGCAGTTCTTC. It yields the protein CASSQERGNEQFF.

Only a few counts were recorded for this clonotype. In DNA, the CDR3 is TGTGCCAGCAGCTTGGGAGAGACAGGGGGGGGTGAGCAGTACTTC. Protein sequence: CASSLGETGGGEQYF. The genes are TRBV5-5 and TRBJ2-7; 9 bases match TRBD1. Germline V lookup: CDR1 SGHKS, CDR2 YYEKEE (reference sequence). The CDR3 sequence is 15 residues long. With V trimmed by 0 bases and J by 7 bases, 8 bases remained unmatched. The whole variable domain, remainder taken from reference TRBV5-5 and TRBJ2-7, is DAGVTQSPTHLIKTRGQQVTLRCSPISGHKSVSWYQQVLGQGPQFIFQYYEKEERGRGNFPDRFSARQFPNYSSELNVNALLLGDSALYLCASSLGETGGGEQYFGPGTRLTVT.

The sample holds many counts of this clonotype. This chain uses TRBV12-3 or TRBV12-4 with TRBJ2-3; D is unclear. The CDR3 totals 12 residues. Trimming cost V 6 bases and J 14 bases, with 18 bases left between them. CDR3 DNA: TGTGCCAGCAGCCTGGACCCGAACCAGCTGTATTTT. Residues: CASSLDPNQLYF.

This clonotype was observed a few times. The CDR3 protein is CASSSSGQWGNIQYF. As DNA, the CDR3 is TGTGCCAGCAGCTCAAGCGGCCAGTGGGGGAACATTCAGTACTTC. The chain is built from TRBV7-2 and TRBJ2-4; D could derive from TRBD1 or TRBD2 (5 bases each). The length of the CDR3 is 15 residues. The germline V gene encodes CDR1 SGHTA and CDR2 FQGNSA. V lost 4 bases and J lost 7, with 17 bases in between.

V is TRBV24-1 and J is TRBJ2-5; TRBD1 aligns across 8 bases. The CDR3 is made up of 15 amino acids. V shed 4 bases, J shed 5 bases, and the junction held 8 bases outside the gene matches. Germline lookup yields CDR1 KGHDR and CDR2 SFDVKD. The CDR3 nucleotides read TGTGCCACCAGTGAATGGACAGGGAATGAGGAGACCCAGTACTTC. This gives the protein CATSEWTGNEETQYF.

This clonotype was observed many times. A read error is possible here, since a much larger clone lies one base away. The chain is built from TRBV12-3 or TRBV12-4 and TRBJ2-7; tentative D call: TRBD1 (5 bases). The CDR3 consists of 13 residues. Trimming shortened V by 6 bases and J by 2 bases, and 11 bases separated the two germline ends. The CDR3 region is CASRFWTPYEQYF. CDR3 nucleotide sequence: TGTGCCAGCAGATTTTGGACACCCTACGAGCAGTACTTC.

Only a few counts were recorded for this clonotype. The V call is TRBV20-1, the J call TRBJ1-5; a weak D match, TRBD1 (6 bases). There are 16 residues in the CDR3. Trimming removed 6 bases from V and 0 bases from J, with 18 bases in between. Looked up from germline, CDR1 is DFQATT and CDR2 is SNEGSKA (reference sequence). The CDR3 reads CSAKDSDEYSNQPQHF. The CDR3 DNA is TGCAGTGCAAAGGACAGTGACGAATATAGCAATCAGCCCCAGCATTTT.

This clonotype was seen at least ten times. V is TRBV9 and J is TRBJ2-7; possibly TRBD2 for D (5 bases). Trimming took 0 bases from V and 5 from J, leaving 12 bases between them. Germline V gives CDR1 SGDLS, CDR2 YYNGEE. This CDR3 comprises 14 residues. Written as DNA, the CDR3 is TGTGCCAGCAGCGTAGGAGGGCTTGGCAACGAGCAGTACTTC. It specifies CASSVGGLGNEQYF.

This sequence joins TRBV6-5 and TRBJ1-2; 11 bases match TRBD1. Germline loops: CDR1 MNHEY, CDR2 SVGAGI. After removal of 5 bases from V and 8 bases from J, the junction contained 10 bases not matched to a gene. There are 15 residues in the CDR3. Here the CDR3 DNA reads TGTGCCAGCAGTCACGCCCCGGGACAGGGGGACGGCTACACCTTC. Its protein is CASSHAPGQGDGYTF.

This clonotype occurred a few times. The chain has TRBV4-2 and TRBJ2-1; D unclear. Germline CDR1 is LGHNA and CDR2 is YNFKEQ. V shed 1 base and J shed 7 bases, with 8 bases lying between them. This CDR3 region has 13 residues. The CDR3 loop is CASSQGPGNEQFF. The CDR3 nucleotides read TGTGCCAGCAGCCAAGGTCCTGGAAATGAGCAGTTCTTC.

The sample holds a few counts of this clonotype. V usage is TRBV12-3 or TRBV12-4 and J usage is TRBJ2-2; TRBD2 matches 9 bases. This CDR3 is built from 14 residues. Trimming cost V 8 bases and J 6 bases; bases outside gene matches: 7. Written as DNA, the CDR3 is TGTGCCAGCCGCACGGGACTAGCTCCCGGGGAGCTGTTTTTT. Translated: CASRTGLAPGELFF.

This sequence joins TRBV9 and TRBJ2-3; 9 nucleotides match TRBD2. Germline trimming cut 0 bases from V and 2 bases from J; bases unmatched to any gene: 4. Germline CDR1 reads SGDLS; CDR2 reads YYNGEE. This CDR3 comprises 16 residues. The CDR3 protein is CASSVEGTSSTDTQYF. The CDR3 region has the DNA TGTGCCAGCAGCGTAGAGGGGACTAGCTCCACAGATACGCAGTATTTT.

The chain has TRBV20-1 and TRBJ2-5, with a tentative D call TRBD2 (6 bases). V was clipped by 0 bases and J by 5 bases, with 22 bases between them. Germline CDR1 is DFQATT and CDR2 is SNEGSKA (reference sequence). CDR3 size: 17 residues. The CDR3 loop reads CSARDDGGTFISETQYF. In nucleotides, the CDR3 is TGCAGTGCTAGAGATGACGGCGGGACTTTCATATCGGAGACCCAGTACTTC.

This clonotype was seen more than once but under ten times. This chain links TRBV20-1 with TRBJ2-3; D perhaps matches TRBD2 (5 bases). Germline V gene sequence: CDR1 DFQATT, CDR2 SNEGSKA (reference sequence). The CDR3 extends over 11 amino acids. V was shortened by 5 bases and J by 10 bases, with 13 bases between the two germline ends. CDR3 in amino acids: CSAVGLRAQYF. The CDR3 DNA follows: TGCAGTGCTGTTGGACTCCGGGCGCAGTATTTT.

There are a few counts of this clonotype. In DNA form, the CDR3 reads TGTGCCAGCCGGACAGGGCCCCCCTACGAGCAGTACTTC. Protein: CASRTGPPYEQYF. The chain carries TRBV2 and TRBJ2-7; 8 bases match TRBD1. The germline gives CDR1 SNHLY, CDR2 FYNNEI. This CDR3 has 13 residues. The V gene end was trimmed by 8 bases and the J gene end by 2 bases; junction bases not matched to a gene: 5. The variable domain in full, completed from reference TRBV2 and TRBJ2-7, reads EPEVTQTPSHQVTQMGQEVILRCVPISNHLYFYWYRQILGQKVEFLVSFYNNEISEKSEIFDDQFSVERPDGSNFTLKIRSTKLEDSAMYFCASRTGPPYEQYFGPGTRLTVT.

The CDR3 DNA follows: TGTGCCAGCACCGAACTGACTAACTATGGCTACACCTTC. Its translation is CASTELTNYGYTF. The V call is TRBV7-9, the J call TRBJ1-2; D not resolved. Germline CDR1 SEHNR, CDR2 FQNEAQ (reference sequence). V was clipped by 7 bases and J by 0 bases, with 9 bases between them. CDR3 length: 13 residues.

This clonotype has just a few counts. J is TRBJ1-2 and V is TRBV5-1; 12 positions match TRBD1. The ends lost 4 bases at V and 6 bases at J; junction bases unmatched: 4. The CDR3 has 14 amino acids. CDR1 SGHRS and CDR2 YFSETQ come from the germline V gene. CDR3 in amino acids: CASSLGTGGHGYTF. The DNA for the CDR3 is TGCGCCAGCAGCCTAGGGACAGGGGGCCATGGCTACACCTTC.

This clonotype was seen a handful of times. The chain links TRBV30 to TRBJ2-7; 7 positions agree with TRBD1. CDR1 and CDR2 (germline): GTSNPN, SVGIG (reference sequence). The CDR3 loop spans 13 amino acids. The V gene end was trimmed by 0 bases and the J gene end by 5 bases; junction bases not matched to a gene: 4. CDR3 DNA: TGTGCCTGGAGTGTAATACAGGGGCACGAGCAGTACTTC. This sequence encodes CAWSVIQGHEQYF.

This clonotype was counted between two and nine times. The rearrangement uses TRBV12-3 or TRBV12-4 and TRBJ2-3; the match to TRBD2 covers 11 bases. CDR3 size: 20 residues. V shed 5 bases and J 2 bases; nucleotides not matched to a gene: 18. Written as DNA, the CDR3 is TGTGCCAGCAGTCACCCCCGTTTGCTAGCGGGAGGTCGGATCACAGATACGCAGTATTTT. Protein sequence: CASSHPRLLAGGRITDTQYF.

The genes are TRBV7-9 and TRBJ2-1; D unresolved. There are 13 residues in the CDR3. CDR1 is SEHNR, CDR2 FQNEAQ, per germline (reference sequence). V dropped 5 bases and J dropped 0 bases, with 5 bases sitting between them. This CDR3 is CASSPVSYNEQFF. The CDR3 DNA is TGTGCCAGCAGCCCAGTCTCCTACAATGAGCAGTTCTTC.

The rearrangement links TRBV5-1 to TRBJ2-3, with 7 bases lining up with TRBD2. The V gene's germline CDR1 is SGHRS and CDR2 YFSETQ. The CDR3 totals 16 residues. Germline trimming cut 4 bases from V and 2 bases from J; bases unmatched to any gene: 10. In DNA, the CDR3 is TGCGCCAGCAGCGGGGGAGGGCCCACCCACACAGATACGCAGTATTTT. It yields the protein CASSGGGPTHTDTQYF.

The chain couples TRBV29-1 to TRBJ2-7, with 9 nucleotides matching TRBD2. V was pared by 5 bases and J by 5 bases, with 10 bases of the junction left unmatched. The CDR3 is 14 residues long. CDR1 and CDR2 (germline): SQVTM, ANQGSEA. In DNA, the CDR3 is TGCAGCGTTTCCCCTGGGGTAGCGGGAGACGAGCAGTACTTC. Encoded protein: CSVSPGVAGDEQYF.

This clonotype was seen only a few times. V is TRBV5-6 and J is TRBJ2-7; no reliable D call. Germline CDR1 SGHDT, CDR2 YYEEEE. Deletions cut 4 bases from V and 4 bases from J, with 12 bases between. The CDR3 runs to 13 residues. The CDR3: CASSGVEPYEQYF. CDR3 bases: TGTGCCAGCAGCGGCGTTGAGCCATACGAGCAGTACTTC.

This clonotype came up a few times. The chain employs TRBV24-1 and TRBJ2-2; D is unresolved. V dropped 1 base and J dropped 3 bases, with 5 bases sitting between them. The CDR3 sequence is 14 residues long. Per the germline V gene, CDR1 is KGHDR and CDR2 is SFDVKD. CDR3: CATSDFWDTGELFF. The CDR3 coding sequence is TGTGCCACCAGTGATTTTTGGGACACCGGGGAGCTGTTTTTT.

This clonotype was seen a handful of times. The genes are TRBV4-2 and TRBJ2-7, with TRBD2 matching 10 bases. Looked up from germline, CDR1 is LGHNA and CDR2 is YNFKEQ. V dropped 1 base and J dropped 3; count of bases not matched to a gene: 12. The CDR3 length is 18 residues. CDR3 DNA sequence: TGTGCCAGCAGCCAAGGCACTCTGGTAGGACTAGCGGTCTACGAGCAGTACTTC. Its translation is CASSQGTLVGLAVYEQYF.

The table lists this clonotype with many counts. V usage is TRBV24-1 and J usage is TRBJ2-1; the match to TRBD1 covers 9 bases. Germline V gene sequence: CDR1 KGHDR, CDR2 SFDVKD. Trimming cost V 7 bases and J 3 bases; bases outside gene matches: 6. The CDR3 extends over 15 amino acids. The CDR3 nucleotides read TGTGCCACCAGCCCCCGGGACAGGGACTACAATGAGCAGTTCTTC. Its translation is CATSPRDRDYNEQFF.

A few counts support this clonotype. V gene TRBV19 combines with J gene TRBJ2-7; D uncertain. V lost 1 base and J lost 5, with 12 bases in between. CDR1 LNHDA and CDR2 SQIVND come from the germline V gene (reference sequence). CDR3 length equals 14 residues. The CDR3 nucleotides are TGTGCCAGTAGTATAGTCACGGGTTTCGACGAGCAGTACTTC. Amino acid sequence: CASSIVTGFDEQYF.

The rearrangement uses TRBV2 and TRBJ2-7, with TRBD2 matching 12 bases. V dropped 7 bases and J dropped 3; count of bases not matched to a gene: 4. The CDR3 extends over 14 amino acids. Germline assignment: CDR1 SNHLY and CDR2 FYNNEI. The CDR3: CASNRLAGDYEQYF. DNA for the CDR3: TGTGCCAGCAATCGACTAGCGGGGGACTACGAGCAGTACTTC.

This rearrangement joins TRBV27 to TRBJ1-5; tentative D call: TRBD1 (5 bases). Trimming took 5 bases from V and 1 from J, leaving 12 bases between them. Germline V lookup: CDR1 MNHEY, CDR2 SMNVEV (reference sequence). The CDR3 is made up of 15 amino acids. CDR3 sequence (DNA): TGTGCCAGCAGTGTGGACACCGTGAGCAATCAGCCCCAGCATTTT. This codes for CASSVDTVSNQPQHF.

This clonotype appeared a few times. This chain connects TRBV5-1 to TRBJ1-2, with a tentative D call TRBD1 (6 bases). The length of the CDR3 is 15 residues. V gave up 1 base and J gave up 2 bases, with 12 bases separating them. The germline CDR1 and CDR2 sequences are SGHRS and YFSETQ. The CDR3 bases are TGCGCCAGCAGCTTGCACAGGGCCCTCAACTATGGCTACACCTTC. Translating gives CASSLHRALNYGYTF.

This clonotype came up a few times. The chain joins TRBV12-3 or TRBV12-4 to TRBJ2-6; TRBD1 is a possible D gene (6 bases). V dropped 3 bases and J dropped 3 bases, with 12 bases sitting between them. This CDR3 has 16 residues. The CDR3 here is CASSFPTTGGANVLTF. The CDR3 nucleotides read TGTGCCAGCAGTTTCCCCACGACAGGTGGGGCCAACGTCCTGACTTTC.